This TCR beta chain was found in a study of cytomegalovirus exposure and HLA in healthy donors. Germline V gene data show CDR1 as SGHNT and CDR2 as YENEEA. V lost 1 base to trimming and J lost 10 bases, with 11 bases between them. This CDR3 spans 13 amino acids. PCR was performed using 60 Vbeta and 13 Jbeta primers. Using immunoSEQ multiplex PCR, the repertoire was profiled, and TCRdb retains in-frame clones only, with some absent. The table lists under 110,000 clones, about 70% of them singletons, with around 1.9% in the top ten. The chain has TRBV11-3 and TRBJ2-1, with D uncertain. The sequence came from a woman aged 40 to 50 in good health and CMV-seronegative. The sequencing sample was made of PBMCs. CDR3 region: CASSLGPGPEQFF. The DNA of the CDR3 is TGTGCCAGCAGCTTAGGACCAGGCCCGGAGCAGTTCTTC. The full variable domain, its missing parts supplied by reference TRBV11-3 and TRBJ2-1, is EAGVVQSPRYKIIEKKQPVAFWCNPISGHNTLYWYLQNLGQGPELLIRYENEEAVDDSQLPKDRFSAERLKGVDSTLKIQPAELGDSAVYLCASSLGPGPEQFFGPGTRLTVL.